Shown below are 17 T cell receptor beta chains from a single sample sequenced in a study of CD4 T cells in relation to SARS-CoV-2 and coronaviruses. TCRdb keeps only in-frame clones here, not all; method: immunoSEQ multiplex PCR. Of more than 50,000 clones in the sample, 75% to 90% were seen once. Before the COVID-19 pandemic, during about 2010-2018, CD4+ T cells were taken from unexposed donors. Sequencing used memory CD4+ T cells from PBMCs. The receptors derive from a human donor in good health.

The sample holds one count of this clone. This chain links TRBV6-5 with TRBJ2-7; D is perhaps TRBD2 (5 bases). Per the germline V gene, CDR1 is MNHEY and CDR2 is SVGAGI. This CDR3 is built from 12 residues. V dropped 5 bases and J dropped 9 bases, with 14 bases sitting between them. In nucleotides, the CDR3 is TGTGCCAGCAGTCACGGGGTCGTCGGGCAGTACTTC. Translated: CASSHGVVGQYF.

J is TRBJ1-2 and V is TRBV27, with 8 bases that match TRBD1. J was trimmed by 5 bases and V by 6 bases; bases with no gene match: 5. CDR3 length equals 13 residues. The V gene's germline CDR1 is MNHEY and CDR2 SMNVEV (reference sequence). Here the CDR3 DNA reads TGTGCCAGCAGGCAGCAGGGGGCATATGGCTACACCTTC. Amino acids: CASRQQGAYGYTF.

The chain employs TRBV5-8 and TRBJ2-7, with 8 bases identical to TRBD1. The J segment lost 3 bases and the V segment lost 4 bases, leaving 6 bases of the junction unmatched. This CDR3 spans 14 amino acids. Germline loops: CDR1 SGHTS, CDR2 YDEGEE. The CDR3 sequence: CASSSYRGIYEQYF. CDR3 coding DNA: TGTGCCAGCAGCAGCTACAGGGGGATCTACGAGCAGTACTTC.

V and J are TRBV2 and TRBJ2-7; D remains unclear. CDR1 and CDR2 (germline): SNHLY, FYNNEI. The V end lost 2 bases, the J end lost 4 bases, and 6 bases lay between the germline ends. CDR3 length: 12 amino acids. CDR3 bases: TGTGCCAGCAGTGAACTGATGTACGAGCAGTACTTC. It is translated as CASSELMYEQYF.

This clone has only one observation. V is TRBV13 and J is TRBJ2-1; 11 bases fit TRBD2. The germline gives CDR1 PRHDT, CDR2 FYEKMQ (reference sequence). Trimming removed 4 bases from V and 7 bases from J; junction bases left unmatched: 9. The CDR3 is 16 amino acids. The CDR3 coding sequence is TGTGCCAGCAGCTACACACTAGCGGGAGTGCGGAATGAGCAGTTCTTC. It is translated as CASSYTLAGVRNEQFF.

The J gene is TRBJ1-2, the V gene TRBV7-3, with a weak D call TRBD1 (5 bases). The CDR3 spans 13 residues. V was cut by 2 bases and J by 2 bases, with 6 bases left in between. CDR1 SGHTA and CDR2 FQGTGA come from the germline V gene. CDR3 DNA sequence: TGTGCCAGCAGCTTAGGACACAACTATGGCTACACCTTC. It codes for CASSLGHNYGYTF. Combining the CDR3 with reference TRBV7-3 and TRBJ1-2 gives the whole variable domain GAGVSQTPSNKVTEKGKYVELRCDPISGHTALYWYRQSLGQGPEFLIYFQGTGAADDSGLPNDRFFAVRPEGSVSTLKIQRTERGDSAVYLCASSLGHNYGYTFGSGTRLTVV.

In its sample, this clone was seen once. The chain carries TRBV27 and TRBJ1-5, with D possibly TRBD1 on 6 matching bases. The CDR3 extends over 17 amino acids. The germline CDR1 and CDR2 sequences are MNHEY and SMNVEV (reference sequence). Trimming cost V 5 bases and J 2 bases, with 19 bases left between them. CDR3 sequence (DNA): TGTGCCAGCAGTCCGACCACAGGGACTAGGGGCAATCAGCCCCAGCATTTT. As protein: CASSPTTGTRGNQPQHF.

The CDR3 DNA follows: TGTGCCAGCAAACAGAGCTCTGGGGCCAACGTCCTGACTTTC. Translation gives CASKQSSGANVLTF. The chain links TRBV19 to TRBJ2-6; no reliable D call. Germline V gene sequence: CDR1 LNHDA, CDR2 SQIVND (reference sequence). CDR3 size: 14 residues. The V and J ends lost 9 bases and 0 bases respectively, with 9 bases between them. Variable domain in full (rest from reference TRBV19 and TRBJ2-6): DGGITQSPKYLFRKEGQNVTLSCEQNLNHDAMYWYRQDPGQGLRLIYYSQIVNDFQKGDIAEGYSVSREKKESFPLTVTSAQKNPTAFYLCASKQSSGANVLTFGAGSRLTVL.

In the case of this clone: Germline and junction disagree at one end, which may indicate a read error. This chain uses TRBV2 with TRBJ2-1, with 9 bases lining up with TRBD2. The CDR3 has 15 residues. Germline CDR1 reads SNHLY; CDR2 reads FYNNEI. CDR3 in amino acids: CASREGGRVYNEQFF. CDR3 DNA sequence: TGTGCCAGCAGGGAAGGCGGGAGGGTCTACAATGAGCAGTTCTTC.

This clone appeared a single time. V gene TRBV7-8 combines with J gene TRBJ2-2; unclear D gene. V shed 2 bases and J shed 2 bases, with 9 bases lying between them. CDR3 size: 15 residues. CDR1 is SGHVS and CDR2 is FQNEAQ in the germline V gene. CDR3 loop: CASSLILSNTGELFF. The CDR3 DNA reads TGTGCCAGCAGCTTAATATTGTCTAACACCGGGGAGCTGTTTTTT.

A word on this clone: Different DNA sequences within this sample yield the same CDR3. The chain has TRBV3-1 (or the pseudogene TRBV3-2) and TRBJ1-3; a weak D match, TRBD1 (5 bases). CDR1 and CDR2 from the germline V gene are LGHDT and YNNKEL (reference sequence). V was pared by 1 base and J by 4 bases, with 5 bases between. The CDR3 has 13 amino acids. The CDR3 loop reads CASSQGGGNTIYF. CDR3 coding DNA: TGTGCCAGCAGCCAAGGGGGGGGAAACACCATATATTTT.

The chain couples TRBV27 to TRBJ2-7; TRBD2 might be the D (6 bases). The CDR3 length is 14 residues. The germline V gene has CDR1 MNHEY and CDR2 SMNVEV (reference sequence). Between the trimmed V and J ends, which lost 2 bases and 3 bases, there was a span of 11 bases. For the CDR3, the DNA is TGTGCCAGCAGTTTAGGGCGGGGACGCTACGAGCAGTACTTC. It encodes CASSLGRGRYEQYF.

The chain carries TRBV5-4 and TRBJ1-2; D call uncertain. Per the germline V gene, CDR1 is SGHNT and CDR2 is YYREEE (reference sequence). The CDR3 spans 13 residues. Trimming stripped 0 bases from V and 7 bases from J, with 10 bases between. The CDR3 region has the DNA TGTGCCAGCAGCTTGGACTTTCTGAGTGGCTACACCTTC. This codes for CASSLDFLSGYTF.

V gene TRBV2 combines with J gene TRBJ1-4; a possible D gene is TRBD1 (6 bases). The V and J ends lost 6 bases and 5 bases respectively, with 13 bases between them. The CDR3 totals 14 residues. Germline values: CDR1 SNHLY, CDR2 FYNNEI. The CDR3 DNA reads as TGTGCCAGCAGAGAGACAGGTTGGAATGAAAAACTGTTTTTT. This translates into CASRETGWNEKLFF.

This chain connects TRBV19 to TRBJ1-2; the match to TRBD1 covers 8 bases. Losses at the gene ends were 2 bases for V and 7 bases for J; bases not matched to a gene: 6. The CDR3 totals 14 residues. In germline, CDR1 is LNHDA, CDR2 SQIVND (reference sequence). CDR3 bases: TGTGCCAGTAGTATATCGACAGGGGTGCGTGGCTACACCTTC. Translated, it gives CASSISTGVRGYTF.

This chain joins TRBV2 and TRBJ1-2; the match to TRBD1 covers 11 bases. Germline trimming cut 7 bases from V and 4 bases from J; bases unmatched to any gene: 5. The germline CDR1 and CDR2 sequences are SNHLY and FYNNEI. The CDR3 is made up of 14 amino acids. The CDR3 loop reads CASKGDRGGYGYTF. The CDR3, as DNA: TGTGCCAGCAAGGGGGACAGGGGGGGCTATGGCTACACCTTC.

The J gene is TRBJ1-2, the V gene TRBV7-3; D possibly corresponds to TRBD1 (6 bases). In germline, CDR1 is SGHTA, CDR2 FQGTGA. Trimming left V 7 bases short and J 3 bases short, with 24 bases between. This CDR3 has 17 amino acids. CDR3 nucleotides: TGTGCCAGCACCACTCACCCGGTCAGGGACATCCACTATGGCTACACCTTC. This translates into CASTTHPVRDIHYGYTF.